This TCR beta chain was sequenced during a study of cytomegalovirus exposure and HLA in healthy donors. In regard to this clone: This same CDR3 is encoded by further DNA sequences in the sample.

TCRdb's table, derived via immunoSEQ multiplex PCR, lists solely in-frame clones and lacks some. The repertoire has fewer than 100,000 clones, 94% of them found once; the top ten carry around 2.1%. Trimming took off 0 bases at V and 3 bases at J, with 12 bases between the two ends. CDR3 length: 15 residues. The germline CDR1 and CDR2 sequences are MGHRA and YSYEKL. Sequencing was performed on PBMCs. This chain joins TRBV4-1 and TRBJ2-7; maybe TRBD1 (5 bases). The source is a woman aged 18-30 years in good health and CMV-seronegative. CDR3 loop: CASSQEGARDYEQYF. CDR3 DNA: TGCGCCAGCAGCCAAGAAGGGGCCAGGGACTACGAGCAGTACTTC.